These T cell receptor beta chains were read from a single sample in a study of blood T cell repertoires in COVID-19. Repertoires were generated with immunoSEQ multiplex PCR, while TCRdb's copy carries only in-frame clones and drops some. The sample includes over 100,000 clones, 75% to 90% of them seen just once. Sample: peripheral blood. The receptors stem from a man between 50 and 59 years old with active COVID-19. The CDR3 runs from the conserved cysteine through the conserved F or W. D genes are given only for firm matches. The size of a clone is reported for some rows only, either as once, few or many, or as a class for expanded clones.

clone size	D gene	CDR3 length	V gene	J gene	CDR3 DNA	CDR3 protein
NA	NA	15	TRBV5-1	TRBJ1-2	TGCGCCAGCAAGCAGCTTTACGGGGGACCGCATGGCTACACCTTC	CASKQLYGGPHGYTF
NA	NA	14	TRBV7-2	TRBJ2-7	TGTGCCAGCAGCTTGCGGGGCCCAACCTACGAGCAGTACTTC	CASSLRGPTYEQYF
few	TRBD2	15	TRBV5-1	TRBJ2-5	TGCGCCAGCAGCCGGGCTAGCGGGGGGGCAGAGACCCAGTACTTC	CASSRASGGAETQYF
NA	TRBD1	12	TRBV6-5	TRBJ1-5	TGTGCCAGCAATCAGGGGGGTCAGCCCCAGCATTTT	CASNQGGQPQHF
NA	TRBD1	14	TRBV19	TRBJ2-7	TGTGCCAGTAGTTTCGGACAGGGGCTCTACGAGCAGTACTTC	CASSFGQGLYEQYF
NA	TRBD2	15	TRBV5-1	TRBJ2-2	TGCGCCAGCAGCCAAGGTAGCGGGGGCACCGGGGAGCTGTTTTTT	CASSQGSGGTGELFF
NA	TRBD1	20	TRBV6-1	TRBJ1-3	TGTGCCAGCAGTGAACCACCCTATGCCGCACAGGGGGCGCGAGGAAACACCATATATTTT	CASSEPPYAAQGARGNTIYF
NA	TRBD1	16	TRBV6-2/TRBV6-3	TRBJ2-7	TGTGCCAGCAGTTACTCCCGGCGACAGGGTGTCCACGAGCAGTACTTC	CASSYSRRQGVHEQYF
NA	TRBD1	15	TRBV2	TRBJ1-4	TGTGCCAGCAGTGAATTGCGACAGGGGCCCGAAAAACTGTTTTTT	CASSELRQGPEKLFF
NA	TRBD1	16	TRBV19	TRBJ1-3	TGTGCCAGTAGCCCTGGACAGGCGAACTCTGGAAACACCATATATTTT	CASSPGQANSGNTIYF